This TCR beta chain was obtained from a study of PD-L1 blockade in urothelial cancer. Regarding time point: peripheral blood 6 weeks after treatment start. Method: immunoSEQ multiplex PCR; TCRdb's copy keeps in-frame clones and lacks some. Seen here are some 110,000 clones, 80% to 95% observed once, and the top ten hold around 3.7%. The CDR3 is 14 residues long. The germline V and J ends were trimmed by 0 bases and 7 bases, with 13 bases remaining between them. Germline CDR1 SGHNT, CDR2 YYREEE (reference sequence). The origin of this receptor is a man aged 55 to 70 with urothelial cancer. This sample comprised PBMCs, obtained around atezolizumab (anti-PD-L1) treatment. The chain is built from TRBV5-4 and TRBJ1-2; D is ambiguous. The CDR3 loop is CASSLATPTGGYTF. Written as DNA, the CDR3 is TGTGCCAGCAGCTTGGCCACACCGACGGGTGGCTACACCTTC.